This paragraph reports one T cell receptor (beta chain). Its target is not known. This record belongs to a study of PD-1 blockade in classical Hodgkin lymphoma. Study information: Treatment was intravenous nivolumab, 3 mg/kg every 2 weeks, until progression.

Every one of the patients relapsed after autologous stem cell transplantation (brentuximab vedotin exposure was variable). Findings of the study overall: It was among complete responders that baseline diversity resembled that of newly diagnosed patients.

The V end lost 0 bases, the J end lost 4 bases, and 8 bases lay between the germline ends. CDR3 size: 13 residues. The V gene's germline CDR1 is SQVTM and CDR2 ANQGSEA. Data came from immunoSEQ multiplex PCR; TCRdb stores just in-frame clones and leaves some out. The top ten hold about 10% of the sample, which has more than 1,500 clones, more than 80% seen once. The rearrangement links TRBV29-1 to TRBJ2-3; no clear D gene. The clonotype was recovered from a human donor with classical Hodgkin lymphoma. The starting material was peripheral blood mononuclear cells (PBMCs), obtained at baseline. CDR3 DNA sequence: TGCAGCGTTGAAGATCTTCTGGCAGATACGCAGTATTTT. Its protein is CSVEDLLADTQYF.